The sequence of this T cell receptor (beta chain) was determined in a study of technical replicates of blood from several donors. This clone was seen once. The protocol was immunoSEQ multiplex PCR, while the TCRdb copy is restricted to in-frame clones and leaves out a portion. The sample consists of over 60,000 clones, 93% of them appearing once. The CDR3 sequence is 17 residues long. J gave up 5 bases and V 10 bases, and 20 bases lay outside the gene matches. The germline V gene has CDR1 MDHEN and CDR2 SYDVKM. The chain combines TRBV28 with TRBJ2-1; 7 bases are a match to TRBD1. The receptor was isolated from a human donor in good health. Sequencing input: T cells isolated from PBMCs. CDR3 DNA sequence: TGTGCCACCAACGGTTTAGGGGGCCCCAGGGTGAACAATGAGCAGTTCTTC. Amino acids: CATNGLGGPRVNNEQFF. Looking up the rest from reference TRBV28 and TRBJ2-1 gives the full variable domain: DVKVTQSSRYLVKRTGEKVFLECVQDMDHENMFWYRQDPGLGLRLIYFSYDVKMKEKGDIPEGYSVSREKKERFSLILESASTNQTSMYLCATNGLGGPRVNNEQFFGPGTRLTVL.